The source of this T cell receptor (beta chain) is a study of blood T cell repertoires in COVID-19. Study background: Sites in the United States, Italy and Spain provided acute and convalescent COVID-19 samples.

Sequenced by immunoSEQ multiplex PCR; TCRdb stores in-frame clones only, minus some. The profile shows nearly 110,000 clones, approximately 84% of them singletons. Germline V gene lookup returns CDR1 MDHEN and CDR2 SYDVKM. V was shortened by 7 bases and J by 6 bases, with 16 bases between the two germline ends. The length of the CDR3 is 14 residues. This rearrangement joins TRBV28 to TRBJ1-5; TRBD1 might be the D (5 bases). The sequenced sample was peripheral blood. The receptor was isolated from a human donor in a cohort sampled during active COVID-19. The CDR3 DNA is TGTGCCAGCACCCCCGGGCAGGGCAGTCAGCCCCAGCATTTT. Amino acids: CASTPGQGSQPQHF.